In its sample, the clone carrying this TCR beta chain was seen once. Its antigen is unidentified. Germline CDR1 and CDR2: SEHNR and FQNEAQ (reference sequence). CDR3 length: 14 residues. V was clipped by 4 bases and J by 4 bases; unmatched bases: 5. Here immunoSEQ multiplex PCR was the method, and the copy in TCRdb shows in-frame clones only, minus some. Of about 37,000 clones in the sample, around 88% are singletons; the top ten hold 5.5% to 7.5%. This entry comes from a study of T cell responses to AZD1222 COVID-19 vaccine. Regarding the study as a whole: All repertoire sampling was performed exclusively after the peak T cell response.

The material sequenced was peripheral blood, taken on day 0 of AZD1222 vaccination. The clonotype was recovered from an adult in good health. This sequence joins TRBV7-9 and TRBJ1-2, with 8 bases lining up with TRBD1. In DNA, the CDR3 is TGTGCCAGCAGCTCGACAGGGGCGGGCTATGGCTACACCTTC. Amino acids: CASSSTGAGYGYTF.